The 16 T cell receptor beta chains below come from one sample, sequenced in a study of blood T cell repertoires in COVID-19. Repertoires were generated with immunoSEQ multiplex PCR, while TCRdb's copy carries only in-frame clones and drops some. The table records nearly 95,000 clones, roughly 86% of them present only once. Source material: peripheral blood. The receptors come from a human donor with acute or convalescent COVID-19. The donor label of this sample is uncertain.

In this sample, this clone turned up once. For the CDR3, the DNA is TGTGCCAGCAGCTTGAGCGGGCAGGGTGAAAAACTGTTTTTT. Protein product: CASSLSGQGEKLFF. This rearrangement joins TRBV11-2 to TRBJ1-4; D may be TRBD1 (5 bases). Germline V gene sequence: CDR1 SGHAT, CDR2 FQNNGV. This CDR3 spans 14 amino acids. Deletions cut 3 bases from V and 7 bases from J, with 12 bases between.

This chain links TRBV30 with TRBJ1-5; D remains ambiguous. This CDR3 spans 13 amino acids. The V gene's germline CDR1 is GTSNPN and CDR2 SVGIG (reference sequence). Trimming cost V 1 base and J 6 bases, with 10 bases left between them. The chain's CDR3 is CAWSGGESQPQHF. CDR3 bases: TGTGCCTGGAGTGGGGGAGAGAGTCAGCCCCAGCATTTT.

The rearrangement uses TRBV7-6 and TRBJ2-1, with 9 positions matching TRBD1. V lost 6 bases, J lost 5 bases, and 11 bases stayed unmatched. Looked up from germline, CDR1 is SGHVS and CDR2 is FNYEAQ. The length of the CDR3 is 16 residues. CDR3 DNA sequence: TGTGCCAGCAGGATAGGCCCCGGGACAGGGAACAATGAGCAGTTCTTC. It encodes CASRIGPGTGNNEQFF.

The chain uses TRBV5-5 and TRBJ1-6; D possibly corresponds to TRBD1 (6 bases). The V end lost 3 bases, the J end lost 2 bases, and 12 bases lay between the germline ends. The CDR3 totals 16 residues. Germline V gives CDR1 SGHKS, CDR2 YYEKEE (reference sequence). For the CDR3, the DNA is TGTGCCAGCAGCTCACAGGGAAGGGCCTATAATTCACCCCTCCACTTT. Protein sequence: CASSSQGRAYNSPLHF. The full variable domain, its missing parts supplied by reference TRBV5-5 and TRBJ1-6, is DAGVTQSPTHLIKTRGQQVTLRCSPISGHKSVSWYQQVLGQGPQFIFQYYEKEERGRGNFPDRFSARQFPNYSSELNVNALLLGDSALYLCASSSQGRAYNSPLHFGNGTRLTVT.

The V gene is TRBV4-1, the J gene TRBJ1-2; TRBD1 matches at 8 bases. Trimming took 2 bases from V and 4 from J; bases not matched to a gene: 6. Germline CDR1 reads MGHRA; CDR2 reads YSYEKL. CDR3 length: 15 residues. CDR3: CASSQTDRAFYGYTF. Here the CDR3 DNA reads TGCGCCAGCAGCCAAACGGACAGGGCCTTCTATGGCTACACCTTC.

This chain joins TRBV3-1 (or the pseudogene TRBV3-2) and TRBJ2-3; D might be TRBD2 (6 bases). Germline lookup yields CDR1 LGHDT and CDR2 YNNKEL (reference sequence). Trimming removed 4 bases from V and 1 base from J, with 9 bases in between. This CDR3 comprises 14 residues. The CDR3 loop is CASSLTGGTDTQYF. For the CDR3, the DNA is TGTGCCAGCAGCCTGACGGGAGGCACAGATACGCAGTATTTT.

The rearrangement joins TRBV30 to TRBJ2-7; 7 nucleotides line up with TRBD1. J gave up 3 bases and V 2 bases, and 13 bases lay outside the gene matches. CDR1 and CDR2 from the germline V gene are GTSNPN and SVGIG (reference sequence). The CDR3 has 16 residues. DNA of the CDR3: TGTGCCTGGAGTTTCCCCGCGACAGGGTTGCTCTACGAGCAGTACTTC. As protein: CAWSFPATGLLYEQYF.

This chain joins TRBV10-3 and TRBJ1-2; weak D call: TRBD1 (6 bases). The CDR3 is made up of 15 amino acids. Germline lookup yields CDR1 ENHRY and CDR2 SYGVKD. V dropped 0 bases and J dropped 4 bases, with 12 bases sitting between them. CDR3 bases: TGTGCCATCAGTGAGTCACAGGGCTCAGTCTATGGCTACACCTTC. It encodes CAISESQGSVYGYTF.

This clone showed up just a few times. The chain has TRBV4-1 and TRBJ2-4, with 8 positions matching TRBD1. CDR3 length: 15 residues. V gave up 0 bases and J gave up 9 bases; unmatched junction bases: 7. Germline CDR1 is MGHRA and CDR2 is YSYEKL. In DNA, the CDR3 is TGCGCCAGCAGCCAAGACCAGGGGGCGCGTGGCATTCAGTACTTC. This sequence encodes CASSQDQGARGIQYF.

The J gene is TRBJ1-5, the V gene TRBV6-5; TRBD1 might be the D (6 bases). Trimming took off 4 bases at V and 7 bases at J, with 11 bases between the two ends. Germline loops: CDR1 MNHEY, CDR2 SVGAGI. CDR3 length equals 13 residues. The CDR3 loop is CASSSKGDQPQHF. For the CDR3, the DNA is TGTGCCAGCAGTTCAAAGGGGGACCAGCCCCAGCATTTT.

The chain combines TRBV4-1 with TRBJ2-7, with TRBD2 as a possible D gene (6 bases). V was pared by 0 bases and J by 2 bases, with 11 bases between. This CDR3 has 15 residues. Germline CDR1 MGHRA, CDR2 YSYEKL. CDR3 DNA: TGCGCCAGCAGCCAAGATGGGGGGATCGCCTACGAGCAGTACTTC. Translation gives CASSQDGGIAYEQYF.

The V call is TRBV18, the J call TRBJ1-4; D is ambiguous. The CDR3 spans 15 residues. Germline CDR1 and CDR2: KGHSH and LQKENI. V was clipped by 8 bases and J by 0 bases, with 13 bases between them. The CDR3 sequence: CASTRLTATNEKLFF. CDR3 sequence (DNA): TGTGCCAGCACCCGACTAACAGCAACTAATGAAAAACTGTTTTTT.

The CDR3 here is CASSYGAGGYTF. The CDR3 DNA reads as TGTGCCAGCAGTTACGGGGCCGGGGGCTACACCTTC. V is TRBV6-5 and J is TRBJ1-2; D may be TRBD1 (5 bases). The V end lost 2 bases, the J end lost 8 bases, and 9 bases lay between the germline ends. From germline, CDR1 is MNHEY and CDR2 SVGAGI. This CDR3 is built from 12 residues.

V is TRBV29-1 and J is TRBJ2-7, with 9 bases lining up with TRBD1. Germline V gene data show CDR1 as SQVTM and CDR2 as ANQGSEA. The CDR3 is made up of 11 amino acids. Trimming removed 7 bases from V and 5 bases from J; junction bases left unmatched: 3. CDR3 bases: TGCAGCGGGGGACAGGGCGACGAGCAGTACTTC. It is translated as CSGGQGDEQYF.

CDR3 sequence: CASSLTSTGTTYEQYF. CDR3 sequence (DNA): TGCGCCAGCAGCCTAACCTCGACAGGGACGACCTACGAGCAGTACTTC. V is TRBV5-1 and J is TRBJ2-7; 7 bases line up with TRBD1. V was clipped by 4 bases and J by 2 bases; unmatched bases: 12. Germline CDR1 and CDR2: SGHRS and YFSETQ. The CDR3 is 16 residues long. Supplemented by reference TRBV5-1 and TRBJ2-7, the full variable domain reads KAGVTQTPRYLIKTRGQQVTLSCSPISGHRSVSWYQQTPGQGLQFLFEYFSETQRNKGNFPGRFSGRQFSNSRSEMNVSTLELGDSALYLCASSLTSTGTTYEQYFGPGTRLTVT.

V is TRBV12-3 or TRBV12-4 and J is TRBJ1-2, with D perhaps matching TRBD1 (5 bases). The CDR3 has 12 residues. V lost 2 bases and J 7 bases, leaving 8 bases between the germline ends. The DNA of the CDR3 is TGTGCCAGCAGTTTATCAGGGTCTGGCTACACCTTC. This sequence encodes CASSLSGSGYTF.